Shown below are 19 T cell receptor beta chains from a single sample sequenced in a study of beta chain features in type 1 diabetes. Sequenced material consisted of expressed TCRB transcripts (all of the isolated RNA was reverse transcribed). This table comes from immunoSEQ multiplex PCR, and its TCRdb copy is limited to in-frame clones, with some not included. The repertoire includes almost 350,000 clones, 9.3% of them detected once, and 1% sits in the top ten. No cognate antigen is known for these TCRs. The study's findings and limits: Shorter TCRB CDR3s, moderately but significantly so, were found in Type 1 diabetes patients in all four CD4+ subsets.

The sample consisted of central memory CD4+ T cells from blood. The receptors were sampled from a man aged 25 to 40 with type 1 diabetes.

The rearrangement uses TRBV7-2 and TRBJ1-2, with D perhaps matching TRBD1 (6 bases). This CDR3 is built from 15 residues. Germline assignment: CDR1 SGHTA and CDR2 FQGNSA. Trimming left V 4 bases short and J 3 bases short, with 15 bases between. The CDR3, as DNA: TGTGCCAGCAGCTCGCAGGGGCGCCAAGACTATGGCTACACCTTC. Residues: CASSSQGRQDYGYTF.

The CDR3 spells CASSHSPGQNYGYTF. CDR3 sequence (DNA): TGCGCCAGCAGCCACAGTCCGGGACAGAACTATGGCTACACCTTC. The chain combines TRBV4-1 with TRBJ1-2; 7 positions agree with TRBD1. The CDR3 totals 15 residues. Germline loops: CDR1 MGHRA, CDR2 YSYEKL. After removal of 3 bases from V and 2 bases from J, the junction contained 6 bases not matched to a gene.

This clone was counted between two and nine times. J is TRBJ2-7 and V is TRBV28; D possibly corresponds to TRBD1 (5 bases). Germline lookup yields CDR1 MDHEN and CDR2 SYDVKM. The CDR3 totals 12 residues. Trimming took off 10 bases at V and 2 bases at J, with 12 bases between the two ends. CDR3 sequence reads: CATMTAPYEQYF. CDR3 bases: TGTGCCACCATGACAGCTCCCTACGAGCAGTACTTC.

This clone was counted ten times or more. The chain couples TRBV19 to TRBJ1-4; possible D gene TRBD1, 5 bases. Germline V gives CDR1 LNHDA, CDR2 SQIVND (reference sequence). V was clipped by 9 bases and J by 5 bases, with 16 bases between them. The CDR3 sequence is 14 residues long. The CDR3 reads CASTNGAINEKLFF. In nucleotides, the CDR3 is TGTGCCAGCACCAACGGGGCCATCAATGAAAAACTGTTTTTT.

This chain links TRBV5-1 with TRBJ1-4; D gene unclear. The V end was cut by 0 bases, the J end by 6 bases, with 9 bases between. Germline V gives CDR1 SGHRS, CDR2 YFSETQ. There are 14 residues in the CDR3. The CDR3 protein is CASSLDNGDEKLFF. CDR3 nucleotide sequence: TGCGCCAGCAGCTTGGACAACGGGGATGAAAAACTGTTTTTT.

The chain's CDR3 is CASSFGGSFNEQFF. As DNA, the CDR3 is TGTGCCAGCAGCTTCGGGGGGAGTTTCAATGAGCAGTTCTTC. The chain combines TRBV13 with TRBJ2-1, with TRBD2 identical over 7 bases. Germline V gene data show CDR1 as PRHDT and CDR2 as FYEKMQ (reference sequence). With V trimmed by 3 bases and J by 6 bases, 5 bases remained unmatched. The CDR3 sequence is 14 residues long.

This clone was counted many times. This rearrangement joins TRBV14 to TRBJ1-1; D perhaps matches TRBD1 (6 bases). V was shortened by 3 bases and J by 3 bases, with 14 bases between the two germline ends. Germline V CDR1 and CDR2: SGHDN, FVKESK. The length of the CDR3 is 15 residues. The CDR3 nucleotides read TGTGCCAGCAGCCACTCAGGTCGGGGGCACACTGAAGCTTTCTTT. Translation: CASSHSGRGHTEAFF.

V gene TRBV19 combines with J gene TRBJ1-6; D perhaps matches TRBD1 (6 bases). CDR3 length: 13 residues. Per germline, CDR1 LNHDA and CDR2 SQIVND (reference sequence). V dropped 9 bases and J dropped 9 bases, with 15 bases sitting between them. CDR3 in DNA: TGTGCCAGCCAACAGGGATTAGGTTCACCCCTCCACTTT. Protein product: CASQQGLGSPLHF.

The chain combines TRBV18 with TRBJ2-7; TRBD2 matches 9 bases. V shed 5 bases, J shed 2 bases, and the junction held 13 bases outside the gene matches. The CDR3 runs to 17 residues. In germline, CDR1 is KGHSH, CDR2 LQKENI. CDR3 amino acids: CASSSSRLSGGTYEQYF. The DNA of the CDR3 is TGTGCCAGCTCATCCTCGCGACTAAGCGGGGGGACCTACGAGCAGTACTTC.

V is TRBV10-1 and J is TRBJ2-2; D unclear. Trimming left V 3 bases short and J 5 bases short, with 7 bases between. The CDR3 spans 13 residues. Germline V gives CDR1 WNHNN, CDR2 SYGVQD (reference sequence). The CDR3 protein is CASSDLATGELFF. The CDR3 region has the DNA TGCGCCAGCAGTGACTTGGCGACCGGGGAGCTGTTTTTT.

The chain combines TRBV11-2 with TRBJ2-7; 10 bases are shared with TRBD2. The J segment lost 12 bases and the V segment lost 0 bases, leaving 14 bases of the junction unmatched. Germline CDR1 reads SGHAT; CDR2 reads FQNNGV. The CDR3 consists of 16 residues. CDR3 region: CASSLEVGLAGAPRYF. The CDR3 region has the DNA TGTGCCAGCAGCTTAGAGGTTGGGCTAGCGGGGGCCCCTCGGTACTTC.

The table lists this clone with a few counts. V usage is TRBV9 and J usage is TRBJ2-2; TRBD1 matches 10 bases. The CDR3 has 15 amino acids. J was trimmed by 5 bases and V by 3 bases; bases with no gene match: 4. Germline assignment: CDR1 SGDLS and CDR2 YYNGEE. In DNA form, the CDR3 reads TGTGCCAGCAGCGGGGGACAGGGGAGGACCGGGGAGCTGTTTTTT. It specifies CASSGGQGRTGELFF.

The chain links TRBV19 to TRBJ2-2; a weak D match, TRBD2 (6 bases). The CDR3 has 13 residues. The germline CDR1 and CDR2 sequences are LNHDA and SQIVND (reference sequence). Trimming stripped 10 bases from V and 4 bases from J, with 13 bases between. The CDR3 DNA sequence: TGTGCCACCAGGAGGGACGGCACCGGGGAGCTGTTTTTT. Translating it yields CATRRDGTGELFF.

Points on this clone: Within the sample, other DNA sequences also encode this same CDR3. The chain recombines TRBV27 with TRBJ1-1; 8 positions agree with TRBD1. The CDR3 sequence is 14 residues long. Per germline, CDR1 MNHEY and CDR2 SMNVEV (reference sequence). The junction had 6 bases not matched to a gene; V was cut back by 5 bases and J by 4 bases. CDR3 nucleotide sequence: TGTGCCAGCAGTCTCCGAGACAGGGGCACTGAAGCTTTCTTT. Protein sequence: CASSLRDRGTEAFF.

The chain joins TRBV28 to TRBJ2-7; weak D call: TRBD1 (5 bases). CDR3 length equals 12 residues. Trimming took off 5 bases at V and 4 bases at J, with 9 bases between the two ends. Germline V gene lookup returns CDR1 MDHEN and CDR2 SYDVKM. CDR3 protein: CASSTRQYEQYF. Here the CDR3 DNA reads TGTGCCAGCAGTACTCGACAGTACGAGCAGTACTTC.

This chain links TRBV28 with TRBJ1-5; possibly TRBD1 for D (5 bases). CDR1 MDHEN and CDR2 SYDVKM come from the germline V gene. The CDR3 is made up of 13 amino acids. Trimming took off 6 bases at V and 9 bases at J, with 15 bases between the two ends. CDR3 DNA sequence: TGTGCCAGCAGGACAGCAGAAGCGGGGCCCCAGCATTTT. This gives the protein CASRTAEAGPQHF.

This clone was picked up a small number of times. This chain links TRBV6-5 with TRBJ2-7; the match to TRBD1 covers 9 bases. This CDR3 region has 15 residues. Germline CDR1 reads MNHEY; CDR2 reads SVGAGI. V trimming: 6 bases; J trimming: 2 bases; junction bases outside the gene matches: 8. CDR3 residues: CASRSGQGRTYEQYF. The CDR3, as DNA: TGTGCCAGCAGGTCGGGACAGGGAAGGACCTACGAGCAGTACTTC.

This clone was seen more than once but under ten times. The identical CDR3 is also encoded by other nucleotide sequences in the sample. This chain links TRBV29-1 with TRBJ2-5; D remains unclear. This CDR3 has 12 residues. Per germline, CDR1 SQVTM and CDR2 ANQGSEA. The V end lost 1 base, the J end lost 1 base, and 4 bases lay between the germline ends. This CDR3 is CSVEGGQETQYF. CDR3 DNA sequence: TGCAGCGTTGAAGGGGGCCAAGAGACCCAGTACTTC.

Turning to this clone: Other DNA sequences in this sample translate to the same CDR3. The V gene is TRBV6-5, the J gene TRBJ1-2; unclear D gene. The CDR3 has 13 residues. The V and J ends lost 0 bases and 3 bases respectively, with 5 bases between them. CDR1 is MNHEY and CDR2 is SVGAGI in the germline V gene. This chain's CDR3 is CASSYSGDYGYTF. The DNA of the CDR3 is TGTGCCAGCAGTTACTCCGGAGACTATGGCTACACCTTC.